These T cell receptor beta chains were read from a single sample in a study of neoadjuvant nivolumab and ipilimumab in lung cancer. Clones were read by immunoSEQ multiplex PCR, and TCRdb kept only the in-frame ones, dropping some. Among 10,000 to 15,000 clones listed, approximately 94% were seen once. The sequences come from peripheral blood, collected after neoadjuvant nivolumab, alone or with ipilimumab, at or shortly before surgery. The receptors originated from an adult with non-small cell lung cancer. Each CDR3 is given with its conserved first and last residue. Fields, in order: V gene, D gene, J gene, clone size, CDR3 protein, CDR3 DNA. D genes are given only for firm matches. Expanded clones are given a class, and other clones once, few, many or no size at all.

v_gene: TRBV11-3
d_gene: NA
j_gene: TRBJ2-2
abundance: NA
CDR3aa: CASSKQDTGELFF
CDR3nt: TGTGCCAGCAGCAAACAGGACACCGGGGAGCTGTTTTTT

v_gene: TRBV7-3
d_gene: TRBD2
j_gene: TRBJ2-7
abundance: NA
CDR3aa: CASSLEGRGLAGVGEQYF
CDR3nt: TGTGCCAGCAGCTTAGAGGGACGAGGACTAGCGGGAGTTGGGGAGCAGTACTTC

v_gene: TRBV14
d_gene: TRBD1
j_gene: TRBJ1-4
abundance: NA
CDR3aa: CASSQIGQGGLGEKLFF
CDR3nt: TGTGCCAGCAGCCAAATAGGACAGGGAGGATTGGGTGAAAAACTGTTTTTT

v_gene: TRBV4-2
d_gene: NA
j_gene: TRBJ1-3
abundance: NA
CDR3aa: CASSQDFSSGNTIYF
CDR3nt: TGTGCCAGCAGCCAAGATTTCAGCTCTGGAAACACCATATATTTT

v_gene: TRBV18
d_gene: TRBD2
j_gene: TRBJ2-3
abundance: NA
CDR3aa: CASSPPGLATDTQYF
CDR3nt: TGTGCCAGCTCACCTCCGGGACTAGCCACAGATACGCAGTATTTT

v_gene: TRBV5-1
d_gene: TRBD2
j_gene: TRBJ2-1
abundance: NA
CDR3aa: CASSGGLAGENEQFF
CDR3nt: TGCGCCAGCAGCGGGGGACTAGCGGGAGAGAATGAGCAGTTCTTC

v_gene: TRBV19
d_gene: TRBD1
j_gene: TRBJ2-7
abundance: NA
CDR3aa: CASSPDSDRGREQYF
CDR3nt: TGTGCCAGTAGTCCCGACAGCGACAGGGGGCGCGAGCAGTACTTC

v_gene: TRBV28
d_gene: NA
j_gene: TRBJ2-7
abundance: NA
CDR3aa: CASSLGSYPYEQYF
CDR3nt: TGTGCCAGCAGTTTAGGCTCATATCCCTACGAGCAGTACTTC

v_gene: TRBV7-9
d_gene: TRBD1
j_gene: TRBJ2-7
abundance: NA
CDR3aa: CASSPGQGAAYEQYF
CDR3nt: TGTGCCAGCAGCCCCGGACAGGGAGCGGCCTACGAGCAGTACTTC

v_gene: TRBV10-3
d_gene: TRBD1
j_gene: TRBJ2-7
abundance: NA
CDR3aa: CAISDGTGAYEQYF
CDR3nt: TGTGCCATCAGTGATGGGACAGGGGCCTACGAGCAGTACTTC

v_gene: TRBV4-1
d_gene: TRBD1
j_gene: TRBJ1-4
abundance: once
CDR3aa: CASSPVTGAEKLFF
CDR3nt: TGCGCCAGCAGCCCGGTCACAGGGGCTGAAAAACTGTTTTTT

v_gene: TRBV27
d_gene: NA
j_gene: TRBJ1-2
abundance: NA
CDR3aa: CASSLRAHYGYTF
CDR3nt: TGTGCCAGCAGTTTACGGGCCCACTATGGCTACACCTTC

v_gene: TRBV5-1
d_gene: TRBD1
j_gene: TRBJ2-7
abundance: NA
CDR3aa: CASSFGTGSSYEQYF
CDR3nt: TGCGCCAGCAGCTTCGGGACAGGTTCCTCGTACGAGCAGTACTTC

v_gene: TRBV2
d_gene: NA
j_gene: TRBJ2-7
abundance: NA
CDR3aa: CASSEVGGSYEQYF
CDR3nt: TGTGCCAGCAGTGAAGTCGGGGGTTCCTACGAGCAGTACTTC

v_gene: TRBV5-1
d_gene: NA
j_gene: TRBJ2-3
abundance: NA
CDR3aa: CASSFDSDADTQYF
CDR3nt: TGCGCCAGCAGCTTCGACAGTGATGCAGATACGCAGTATTTT

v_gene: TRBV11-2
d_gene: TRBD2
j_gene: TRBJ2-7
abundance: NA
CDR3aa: CASSRLRAGTSGLDEQYF
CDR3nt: TGTGCCAGCAGCCGCCTTCGCGCTGGGACTAGCGGATTGGATGAGCAGTACTTC

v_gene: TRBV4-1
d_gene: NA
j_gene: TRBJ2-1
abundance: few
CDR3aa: CASSRPGPEQFF
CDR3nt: TGCGCCAGCAGCCGCCCGGGACCAGAGCAGTTCTTC

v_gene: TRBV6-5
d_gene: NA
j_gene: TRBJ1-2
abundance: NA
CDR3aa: CASTKTSGARGYTF
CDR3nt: TGTGCCAGCACTAAGACGTCAGGGGCGCGCGGCTACACCTTC

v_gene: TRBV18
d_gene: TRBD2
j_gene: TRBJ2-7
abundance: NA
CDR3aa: CASSPSGRAYEQYF
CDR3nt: TGTGCCAGCTCACCTAGCGGGAGGGCCTACGAGCAGTACTTC

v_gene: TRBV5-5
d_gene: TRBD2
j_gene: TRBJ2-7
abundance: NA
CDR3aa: CASSLGSLREITYEQYF
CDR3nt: TGTGCCAGCAGCCTCGGGAGTCTGCGGGAGATAACCTACGAGCAGTACTTC

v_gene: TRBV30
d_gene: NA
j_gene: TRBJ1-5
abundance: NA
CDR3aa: CAWSGTNSNQPQHF
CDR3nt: TGTGCCTGGAGTGGGACAAATAGCAATCAGCCCCAGCATTTT

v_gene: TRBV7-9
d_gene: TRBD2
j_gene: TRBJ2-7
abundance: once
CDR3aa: CASSLVSGIDEQYF
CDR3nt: TGTGCCAGCAGCTTAGTTAGCGGGATCGACGAGCAGTACTTC

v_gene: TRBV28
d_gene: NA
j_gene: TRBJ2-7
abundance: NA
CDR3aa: CTRSRVLGEQYF
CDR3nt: TGTACCAGATCCAGGGTACTAGGCGAGCAGTACTTC

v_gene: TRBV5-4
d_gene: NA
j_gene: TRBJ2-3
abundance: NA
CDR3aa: CASSLDQNTDTQYF
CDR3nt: TGTGCCAGCAGCCTGGACCAGAACACAGATACGCAGTATTTT

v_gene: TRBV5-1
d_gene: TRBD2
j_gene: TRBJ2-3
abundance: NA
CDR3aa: CASSLRSSGMLTDTQYF
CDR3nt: TGCGCCAGCAGCTTAAGGTCTAGCGGGATGCTCACAGATACGCAGTATTTT

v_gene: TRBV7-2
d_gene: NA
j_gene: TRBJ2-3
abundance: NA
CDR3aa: CASSLVPGRLDTQYF
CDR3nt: TGTGCCAGCAGCTTAGTGCCGGGACGTCTAGATACGCAGTATTTT

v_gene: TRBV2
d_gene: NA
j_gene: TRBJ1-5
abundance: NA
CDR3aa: CASSVGNGNQPQHF
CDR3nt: TGTGCCAGCAGTGTAGGGAACGGCAATCAGCCCCAGCATTTT

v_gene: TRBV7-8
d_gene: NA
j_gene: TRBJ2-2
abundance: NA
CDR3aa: CASSRDAPQLPELFF
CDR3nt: TGTGCCAGCAGCCGAGATGCACCCCAACTTCCAGAGCTGTTTTTT

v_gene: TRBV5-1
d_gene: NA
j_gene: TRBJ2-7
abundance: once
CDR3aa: CASSPRTGYEQYF
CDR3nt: TGCGCCAGCAGCCCGAGGACCGGATACGAGCAGTACTTC

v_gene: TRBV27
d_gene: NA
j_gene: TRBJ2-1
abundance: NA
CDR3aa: CASSTGSGQNEQFF
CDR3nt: TGTGCCAGCAGTACAGGATCAGGGCAGAATGAGCAGTTCTTC

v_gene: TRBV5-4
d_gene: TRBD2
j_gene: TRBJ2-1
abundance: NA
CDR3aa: CASSLELAGDPQFF
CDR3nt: TGTGCCAGCAGCTTGGAGCTAGCGGGAGATCCTCAGTTCTTC

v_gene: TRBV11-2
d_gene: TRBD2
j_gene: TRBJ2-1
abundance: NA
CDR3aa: CASSSTTSGRAWEQFF
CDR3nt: TGTGCCAGCAGCTCAACCACTAGCGGGAGGGCCTGGGAGCAGTTCTTC

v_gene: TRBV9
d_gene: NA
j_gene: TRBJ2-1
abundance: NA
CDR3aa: CASSVDVSYNEQFF
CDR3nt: TGTGCCAGCAGCGTAGATGTCTCGTACAATGAGCAGTTCTTC

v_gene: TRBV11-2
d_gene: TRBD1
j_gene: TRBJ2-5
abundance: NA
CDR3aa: CASSLAGQGRETQYF
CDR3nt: TGTGCCAGCAGCTTAGCGGGACAGGGTAGAGAGACCCAGTACTTC

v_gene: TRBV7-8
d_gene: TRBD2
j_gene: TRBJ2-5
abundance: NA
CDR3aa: CASSATSGSAETQYF
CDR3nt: TGTGCCAGCAGCGCGACTAGCGGGAGTGCAGAGACCCAGTACTTC

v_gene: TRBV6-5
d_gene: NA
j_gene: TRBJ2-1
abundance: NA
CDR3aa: CASSYADQSFEQFF
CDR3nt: TGTGCCAGCAGTTACGCAGACCAAAGCTTTGAGCAGTTCTTC

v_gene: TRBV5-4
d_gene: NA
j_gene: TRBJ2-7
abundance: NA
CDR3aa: CAAPQQYF
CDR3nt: TGTGCCGCCCCCCAGCAGTACTTC

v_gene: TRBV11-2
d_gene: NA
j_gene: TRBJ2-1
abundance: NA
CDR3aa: CASSELADRVSFF
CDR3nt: TGTGCCAGCAGCGAGCTAGCGGACAGGGTGTCGTTCTTC

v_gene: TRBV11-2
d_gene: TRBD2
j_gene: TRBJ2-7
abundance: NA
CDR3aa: CASSLDRVAGGKVDEQYF
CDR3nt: TGTGCCAGCAGCTTAGATCGGGTAGCGGGAGGAAAAGTCGACGAGCAGTACTTC

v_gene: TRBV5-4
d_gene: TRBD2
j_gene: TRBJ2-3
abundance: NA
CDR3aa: CASSLRVAGHTQYF
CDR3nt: TGTGCCAGCAGCTTGCGGGTAGCGGGACATACGCAGTATTTT

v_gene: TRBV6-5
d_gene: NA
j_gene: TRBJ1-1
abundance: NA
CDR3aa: CASSLQGGGAFF
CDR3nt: TGTGCCAGCAGTTTACAGGGAGGAGGAGCTTTCTTT

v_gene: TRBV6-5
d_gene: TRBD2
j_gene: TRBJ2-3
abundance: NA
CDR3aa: CASNPGLAGRTQYF
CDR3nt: TGTGCCAGCAACCCGGGACTAGCGGGGCGTACGCAGTATTTT

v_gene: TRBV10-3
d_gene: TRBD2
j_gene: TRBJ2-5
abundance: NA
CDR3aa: CAISDSSGRAGETQYF
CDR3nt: TGTGCCATCAGTGACTCTAGCGGGAGGGCCGGGGAGACCCAGTACTTC

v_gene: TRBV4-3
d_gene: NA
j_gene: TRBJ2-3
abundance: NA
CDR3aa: CAKTGASGTDTQYF
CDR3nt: TGCGCCAAGACGGGGGCTAGCGGCACAGATACGCAGTATTTT

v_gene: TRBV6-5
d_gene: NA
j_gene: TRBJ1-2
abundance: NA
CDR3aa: CASSYTYRDGYTF
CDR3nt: TGTGCCAGCAGTTACACTTACAGGGATGGCTACACCTTC

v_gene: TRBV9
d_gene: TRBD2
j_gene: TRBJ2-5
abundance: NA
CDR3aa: CASSVGSGRAGETQYF
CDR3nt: TGTGCCAGCAGCGTAGGCAGCGGGAGGGCCGGGGAGACCCAGTACTTC

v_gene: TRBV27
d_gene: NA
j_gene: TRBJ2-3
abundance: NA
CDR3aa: CASSLRAPRDTQYF
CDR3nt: TGTGCCAGCAGTCTCAGGGCCCCACGGGATACGCAGTATTTT

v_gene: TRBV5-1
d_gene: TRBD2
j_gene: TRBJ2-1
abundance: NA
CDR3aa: CASSLPGLAGGGTYNEQFF
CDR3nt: TGCGCCAGCAGCCTACCGGGACTAGCGGGAGGGGGAACCTACAATGAGCAGTTCTTC

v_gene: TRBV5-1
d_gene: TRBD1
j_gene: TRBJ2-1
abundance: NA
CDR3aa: CASSLEMGQGNEQFF
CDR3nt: TGCGCCAGCAGCTTGGAGATGGGACAGGGGAATGAGCAGTTCTTC

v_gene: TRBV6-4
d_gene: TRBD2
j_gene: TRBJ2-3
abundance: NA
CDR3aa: CASSDTPSGSYSPDTQYF
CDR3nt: TGTGCCAGCAGTGACACCCCTAGCGGGAGTTATTCTCCAGATACGCAGTATTTT

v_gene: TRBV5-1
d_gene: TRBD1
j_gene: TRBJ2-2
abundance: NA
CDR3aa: CASSWGQRNTGELFF
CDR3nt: TGCGCCAGCAGCTGGGGACAGAGGAACACCGGGGAGCTGTTTTTT